This TCR beta chain was sequenced during a study of blood T cell repertoires in COVID-19. Participants had their cohort set by participant-reported clinical history. This table comes from immunoSEQ multiplex PCR, and its TCRdb copy is limited to in-frame clones, with some not included. Among a few hundred thousand clones listed, almost 90% were seen once. Trimming removed 3 bases at V and 12 bases at J, with 12 bases between. The CDR3 has 12 residues. The chain couples TRBV12-3 or TRBV12-4 to TRBJ2-1, with D tentatively TRBD1 (6 bases). The specimen was PBMCs or T cells enriched from blood (not recorded which). The TCR was taken from a woman aged 18-29 years with acute COVID-19. CDR3 DNA sequence: TGTGCCAGCAGTTTCCCAGGGGTCGGGCAGTTCTTC. Translated: CASSFPGVGQFF.